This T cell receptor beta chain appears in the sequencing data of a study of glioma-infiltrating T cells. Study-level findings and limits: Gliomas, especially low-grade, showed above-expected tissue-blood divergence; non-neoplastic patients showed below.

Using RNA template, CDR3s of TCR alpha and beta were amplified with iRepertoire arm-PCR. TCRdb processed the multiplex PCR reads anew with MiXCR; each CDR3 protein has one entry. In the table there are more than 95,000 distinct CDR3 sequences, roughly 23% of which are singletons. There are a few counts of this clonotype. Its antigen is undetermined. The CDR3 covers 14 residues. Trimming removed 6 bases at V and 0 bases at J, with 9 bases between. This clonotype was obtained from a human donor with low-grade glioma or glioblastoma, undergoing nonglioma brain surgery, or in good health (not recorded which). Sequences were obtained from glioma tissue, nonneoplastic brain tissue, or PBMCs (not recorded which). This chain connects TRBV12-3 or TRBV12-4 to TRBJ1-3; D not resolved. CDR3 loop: CASRPQDSGNTIYF. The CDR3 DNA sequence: TGTGCCAGCAGGCCACAAGACTCTGGAAACACCATATATTTT.